This T cell receptor beta chain was identified during a study of identical twins. In TCRdb, the 5' RACE reads were re-called with MiXCR into one record per CDR3 protein. The data show under 350,000 distinct CDR3 sequences, around 9.7% seen once. Study outcomes and limitations: Models predicted less out-of-frame TCR alpha sharing in monozygotic twins than was found. Beta out-of-frame sequences showed weaker excess twin sharing.

This clonotype was seen repeatedly, ten times or more. No antigen is known for it. The CDR3 has 16 residues. Per the germline V gene, CDR1 is SGDLS and CDR2 is YYNGEE. J gave up 0 bases and V 4 bases, and 3 bases lay outside the gene matches. These same data were also listed under a study on yellow fever vaccine responses in identical twins.

This clonotype originated in a young woman in good health. This chain joins TRBV9 and TRBJ2-4; the match to TRBD2 covers 11 bases. Sample: CD8+ T cells sorted from blood. CDR3 sequence: CASSIGTSGAKNIQYF. For the CDR3, the DNA is TGTGCCAGCAGCATCGGGACTAGCGGAGCCAAAAACATTCAGTACTTC. The full variable domain, with the rest looked up from reference TRBV9 and TRBJ2-4, is DSGVTQTPKHLITATGQRVTLRCSPRSGDLSVYWYQQSLDQGLQFLIQYYNGEERAKGNILERFSAQQFPDLHSELNLSSLELGDSALYFCASSIGTSGAKNIQYFGAGTRLSVL.